Presented here are 27 T cell receptor beta chains from one specimen sequenced in a study of graft-versus-host responses after intestinal transplantation (dated by TCRdb to 2020 to 2023). The time point label on this specimen signifies: cells obtained before transplantation from donor or recipient. Library preparation was by the immunoSEQ multiplex PCR assay. TCRdb limited this immuneACCESS table to in-frame rearrangements with V and J called. A share of clones is missing; checked studies link under half to unresolved V genes, and the rest is unexplained. Within this sample are roughly 90,000 clones, with about nine tenths of them counted one time only. The ten largest clones represent around 0.3% of the sample. These receptors are not linked to any known antigen. The source was unstimulated CD4+ T cells sorted from spleen or lymph node cells, collected before transplant. Receptors originate from a human donor who was the organ donor for an intestinal transplant.

V gene TRBV4-2 combines with J gene TRBJ2-3; D may be TRBD2 (7 bases). Germline V gene lookup returns CDR1 LGHNA and CDR2 YNFKEQ. The V end lost 0 bases, the J end lost 2 bases, and 15 bases lay between the germline ends. This CDR3 spans 17 amino acids. The CDR3 DNA is TGTGCCAGCAGCCAAGAGTCGAGGGGGGGCTTCACAGATACGCAGTATTTT. It yields the protein CASSQESRGGFTDTQYF.

The CDR3 DNA follows: TGTGCCAGCAGCCGACTACAGGGGCGGGAAAATACGCAGTATTTT. It specifies CASSRLQGRENTQYF. The V and J genes are TRBV11-2 and TRBJ2-3, with a possible D match to TRBD1 (7 bases). Germline assignment: CDR1 SGHAT and CDR2 FQNNGV. The CDR3 has 15 residues. Trimming took 5 bases from V and 7 from J, leaving 19 bases between them.

This chain links TRBV2 with TRBJ1-1, with D possibly being TRBD1 (6 bases). Per germline, CDR1 SNHLY and CDR2 FYNNEI. The V and J ends lost 6 bases and 6 bases respectively, with 14 bases between them. CDR3 size: 13 residues. CDR3 sequence: CASRIQGVPEAFF. CDR3 bases: TGTGCCAGCAGGATACAGGGTGTACCTGAAGCTTTCTTT.

The chain employs TRBV7-2 and TRBJ1-1, with no clear D. The germline V gene has CDR1 SGHTA and CDR2 FQGNSA. V was clipped by 5 bases and J by 1 base, with 14 bases between them. This CDR3 has 15 residues. CDR3 amino acids: CASSVTSAGNTEAFF. CDR3 nucleotide sequence: TGTGCCAGCAGCGTAACTTCAGCAGGGAACACTGAAGCTTTCTTT.

The genes are TRBV6-5 and TRBJ2-7; D is unresolved. Germline CDR1 and CDR2: MNHEY and SVGAGI. CDR3 length equals 13 residues. V was clipped by 6 bases and J by 2 bases, with 11 bases between them. Here the CDR3 DNA reads TGTGCCAGCAGCTACGACAAGACCTACGAGCAGTACTTC. Translation gives CASSYDKTYEQYF.

There are many counts of this clone. The rearrangement links TRBV5-1 to TRBJ1-6, with D unclear. The CDR3 is 12 residues long. The V gene's germline CDR1 is SGHRS and CDR2 YFSETQ. The germline V and J ends were trimmed by 8 bases and 9 bases, with 12 bases remaining between them. The CDR3 DNA reads TGCGCCAGTCGCGGGGATGGTTCACCCCTCCACTTT. This encodes CASRGDGSPLHF.

This chain connects TRBV14 to TRBJ1-1; D might be TRBD1 (5 bases). Deletions cut 1 base from V and 6 bases from J, with 18 bases between. The V gene's germline CDR1 is SGHDN and CDR2 FVKESK. This CDR3 is built from 16 residues. The CDR3 sequence is CASSQVFSQGRPEAFF. The CDR3 bases are TGTGCCAGCAGCCAAGTCTTCAGCCAGGGTAGGCCTGAAGCTTTCTTT.

The CDR3 region is CASSLYPTGKETQYF. DNA of the CDR3: TGTGCCAGCAGCCTTTACCCGACAGGGAAAGAGACCCAGTACTTC. The V call is TRBV6-1, the J call TRBJ2-5; 7 bases align to TRBD1. J lost 3 bases, V lost 6 bases, and 10 bases had no gene match. The germline gives CDR1 MNHNS, CDR2 SASEGT. CDR3 length equals 15 residues.

This chain joins TRBV28 and TRBJ2-7, with D perhaps matching TRBD1 (6 bases). The V end was cut by 5 bases, the J end by 2 bases, with 16 bases between. Germline values: CDR1 MDHEN, CDR2 SYDVKM. The CDR3 length is 15 residues. This CDR3 reads CASSQPSDRTYEQYF. DNA for the CDR3: TGTGCCAGCAGTCAACCGAGCGACAGGACCTACGAGCAGTACTTC. The complete variable domain, with remaining parts taken from reference TRBV28 and TRBJ2-7, reads DVKVTQSSRYLVKRTGEKVFLECVQDMDHENMFWYRQDPGLGLRLIYFSYDVKMKEKGDIPEGYSVSREKKERFSLILESASTNQTSMYLCASSQPSDRTYEQYFGPGTRLTVT.

The chain links TRBV4-1 to TRBJ2-2; D is unclear. CDR1 MGHRA and CDR2 YSYEKL come from the germline V gene. This CDR3 contains 16 residues. V lost 1 base to trimming and J lost 0 bases, with 9 bases between them. CDR3 protein: CASSQGHGPNTGELFF. As DNA, the CDR3 is TGCGCCAGCAGCCAAGGACACGGTCCGAACACCGGGGAGCTGTTTTTT.

J is TRBJ2-3 and V is TRBV11-3; the D is unclear. The CDR3 runs 12 residues. Per germline, CDR1 SGHNT and CDR2 YENEEA. V was pared by 0 bases and J by 5 bases, with 3 bases between. The CDR3 region is CASSLDIDTQYF. CDR3 bases: TGTGCCAGCAGCTTAGATATAGATACGCAGTATTTT.

CDR3 coding DNA: TGCAGCGTTGAGACGGAGATTTCGACGAATGAGCAGTTCTTC. Translation: CSVETEISTNEQFF. The V and J genes are TRBV29-1 and TRBJ2-1; unclear D gene. Looked up from germline, CDR1 is SQVTM and CDR2 is ANQGSEA. The CDR3 length is 14 residues. Trimming cost V 3 bases and J 7 bases, with 16 bases left between them.

The rearrangement links TRBV19 to TRBJ1-5; D is undetermined. The germline V gene has CDR1 LNHDA and CDR2 SQIVND (reference sequence). Trimming took 7 bases from V and 0 from J, leaving 13 bases between them. This CDR3 has 15 residues. The CDR3 DNA reads as TGTGCCAGTACCTCTACTCTTTATAGCAATCAGCCCCAGCATTTT. The encoded protein is CASTSTLYSNQPQHF.

The chain links TRBV7-3 to TRBJ2-1; D is possibly TRBD2 (7 bases). This CDR3 spans 16 amino acids. Germline CDR1 reads SGHTA; CDR2 reads FQGTGA. Between the trimmed V and J ends, which lost 5 bases and 4 bases, there was a span of 18 bases. The CDR3 region has the DNA TGTGCCAGCAGCCCTAATGGGGGGGCCCTATACAATGAGCAGTTCTTC. Residues: CASSPNGGALYNEQFF.

The V gene is TRBV5-4, the J gene TRBJ1-2, with a possible D match to TRBD1 (5 bases). CDR1 is SGHNT and CDR2 is YYREEE in the germline V gene (reference sequence). The length of the CDR3 is 14 residues. Trimming took off 0 bases at V and 8 bases at J, with 14 bases between the two ends. The CDR3 DNA reads TGTGCCAGCAGCTTGGGGGGGGTGGCCTTAGGCTACACCTTC. Its translation is CASSLGGVALGYTF.

The rearrangement joins TRBV7-9 to TRBJ1-1; perhaps TRBD1 as D (5 bases). The CDR3 sequence is 15 residues long. The germline V and J ends were trimmed by 3 bases and 4 bases, with 15 bases remaining between them. The V gene's germline CDR1 is SEHNR and CDR2 FQNEAQ (reference sequence). The CDR3 region is CASSFLGGEGTEAFF. The CDR3 DNA sequence: TGTGCCAGCAGCTTCCTCGGGGGTGAGGGCACTGAAGCTTTCTTT.

This clone was counted a single time. The chain has TRBV15 and TRBJ2-4; a possible D gene is TRBD1 (6 bases). V was cut by 0 bases and J by 0 bases, with 15 bases left in between. The germline gives CDR1 LNHNV, CDR2 YYDKDF (reference sequence). This CDR3 region has 18 residues. As DNA, the CDR3 is TGTGCCACCAGCAGAGATTGGGGGCCTTTGATAGCCAAAAACATTCAGTACTTC. Translating it yields CATSRDWGPLIAKNIQYF.

A single count supports this clone. Sequence at one end of the junction differs from germline and may be a read error. The gene calls are TRBV15 and TRBJ2-7; 10 nucleotides align to TRBD1. This CDR3 comprises 15 residues. Per the germline V gene, CDR1 is LNHNV and CDR2 is YYDKDF (reference sequence). The CDR3 spells CATSRDTPGQGPLRF. CDR3 DNA sequence: TGTGCCACCAGCAGGGATACTCCGGGACAGGGGCCTTTGAGGTTC.

This clone was detected a few times. This sequence joins TRBV6-1 and TRBJ1-3; tentative D call: TRBD1 (5 bases). The V end was cut by 6 bases, the J end by 2 bases, with 11 bases between. CDR1 is MNHNS, CDR2 SASEGT, per germline. This CDR3 comprises 14 residues. CDR3 sequence reads: CASSSGIAGNTIYF. In DNA form, the CDR3 reads TGTGCCAGCAGCTCAGGGATAGCTGGAAACACCATATATTTT.

This chain links TRBV7-2 with TRBJ1-4; 7 bases are shared with TRBD1. J was trimmed by 7 bases and V by 5 bases; bases with no gene match: 4. CDR3 length: 13 amino acids. Germline V gene lookup returns CDR1 SGHTA and CDR2 FQGNSA. The CDR3 DNA sequence: TGTGCCAGCAGCATGTACAGGGGTGAAAAACTGTTTTTT. This gives the protein CASSMYRGEKLFF. Looking up the rest from reference TRBV7-2 and TRBJ1-4 gives the full variable domain: GAGVSQSPSNKVTEKGKDVELRCDPISGHTALYWYRQSLGQGLEFLIYFQGNSAPDKSGLPSDRFSAERTGGSVSTLTIQRTQQEDSAVYLCASSMYRGEKLFFGSGTQLSVL.

The genes are TRBV19 and TRBJ1-5, with 8 bases identical to TRBD1. The CDR3 loop spans 17 amino acids. Trimming cost V 8 bases and J 0 bases; bases outside gene matches: 12. Germline V gives CDR1 LNHDA, CDR2 SQIVND (reference sequence). The CDR3 loop is CASLKTGASYSNQPQHF. The CDR3 nucleotides are TGTGCCAGTCTCAAGACAGGGGCCTCTTATAGCAATCAGCCCCAGCATTTT. The complete variable domain, with remaining parts taken from reference TRBV19 and TRBJ1-5, reads DGGITQSPKYLFRKEGQNVTLSCEQNLNHDAMYWYRQDPGQGLRLIYYSQIVNDFQKGDIAEGYSVSREKKESFPLTVTSAQKNPTAFYLCASLKTGASYSNQPQHFGDGTRLSIL.

The sample holds one count of this clone. This sequence joins TRBV28 and TRBJ2-7, with 7 bases identical to TRBD2. The CDR3 length is 13 residues. J was trimmed by 0 bases and V by 6 bases; bases with no gene match: 2. From germline, CDR1 is MDHEN and CDR2 SYDVKM. The CDR3 spells CASSWDYSYEQYF. CDR3 DNA: TGTGCCAGCAGCTGGGACTACTCCTACGAGCAGTACTTC.

The chain couples TRBV18 to TRBJ1-5; possible D gene TRBD1, 6 bases. Trimming removed 6 bases at V and 7 bases at J, with 13 bases between. Germline V gives CDR1 KGHSH, CDR2 LQKENI. This CDR3 region has 13 residues. The CDR3 DNA is TGTGCCAGCTCTCAGGGGCAGGGGCAGCCCCAGCATTTT. It codes for CASSQGQGQPQHF.

This chain links TRBV18 with TRBJ2-1; a weak D match, TRBD2 (6 bases). This CDR3 spans 16 amino acids. The V and J ends lost 3 bases and 6 bases respectively, with 18 bases between them. Germline V gene sequence: CDR1 KGHSH, CDR2 LQKENI. The CDR3 nucleotides read TGTGCCAGCTCACCTCCGGTGAGCTGGACTACCAATGAGCAGTTCTTC. Translating it yields CASSPPVSWTTNEQFF.

The chain links TRBV6-5 to TRBJ2-4, with unresolved D. The CDR3 consists of 13 residues. Trimming shortened V by 6 bases and J by 8 bases, and 14 bases separated the two germline ends. The germline CDR1 and CDR2 sequences are MNHEY and SVGAGI. This CDR3 is CASSLSPSDIQYF. The DNA for the CDR3 is TGTGCCAGCAGCCTATCGCCCTCGGACATTCAGTACTTC.

V usage is TRBV5-6 and J usage is TRBJ2-7; 8 bases are a match to TRBD1. The V segment lost 2 bases and the J segment 5 bases; nucleotides outside the gene matches: 12. The CDR3 length is 16 residues. CDR1 and CDR2 (germline): SGHDT, YYEEEE. The CDR3 region is CASSFFRRGPLDEQYF. Here the CDR3 DNA reads TGTGCCAGCAGCTTTTTTCGCAGGGGGCCTTTGGACGAGCAGTACTTC.

This chain links TRBV28 with TRBJ2-7, with 12 positions matching TRBD2. This CDR3 is 14 amino acids long. The germline gives CDR1 MDHEN, CDR2 SYDVKM. V trimming: 5 bases; J trimming: 6 bases; junction bases outside the gene matches: 5. CDR3 region: CASSRLAGDFEQYF. CDR3 bases: TGTGCCAGCAGTCGACTAGCGGGAGATTTCGAGCAGTACTTC.